The rows below give T cell receptor beta chains drawn from one sample of a study of cytomegalovirus exposure and HLA in healthy donors. Repertoires were generated with immunoSEQ multiplex PCR, while TCRdb's copy carries only in-frame clones and drops some. The data show 150,000 to 200,000 clones, 85% seen once. Sequencing was done on a sample of PBMCs. These receptors were collected from a man aged 25-45 years in good health and CMV-seropositive. The CDR3 runs from the conserved cysteine through the conserved F or W. A D gene is named only where the DNA matches it firmly. Not every row has a clone size; where given, it reads once, few, many or a size class.

D gene,clone size,V gene,J gene,CDR3 DNA,CDR3 protein
NA,NA,TRBV5-1,TRBJ1-5,TGCGCCAGCAGCTCTGGGGGGGGACCTCGGGGCGCGAATAGCAATCAGCCCCAGCATTTT,CASSSGGGPRGANSNQPQHF
TRBD2,NA,TRBV27,TRBJ2-5,TGTGCCAGCAGTTTGGGACTAGCGGGGGGGCGGGAGACCCAGTACTTC,CASSLGLAGGRETQYF
TRBD1,NA,TRBV9,TRBJ1-2,TGTGCCAGCAGCGCGGACAGGGGGAACTATGGCTACACCTTC,CASSADRGNYGYTF
TRBD1,NA,TRBV19,TRBJ2-3,TGTGCCAGTAGTTATCCAGGGGGTGGAACAGATACGCAGTATTTT,CASSYPGGGTDTQYF
TRBD1,NA,TRBV18,TRBJ2-4,TGTGCCAGCTCACCATCCAAGGGGGCGGCCAAAAACATTCAGTACTTC,CASSPSKGAAKNIQYF
NA,NA,TRBV7-2,TRBJ1-3,TGTGCCAGCAGTCCCGGGCGGGGAATAGGTGGAAACACCATATATTTT,CASSPGRGIGGNTIYF
TRBD1,NA,TRBV9,TRBJ2-7,TGTGCCAGCAGTTCCCACCTAGCCGGACAGGGCAGCGAGCAGTACTTC,CASSSHLAGQGSEQYF
TRBD1,NA,TRBV7-9,TRBJ2-5,TGTGCCAGCAGCCTCCGGGACAGGGGATACCAAGAGACCCAGTACTTC,CASSLRDRGYQETQYF
TRBD1,NA,TRBV19,TRBJ1-1,TGTGCCAGTAGTAAGAAGGGACAGCTGAACACTGAAGCTTTCTTT,CASSKKGQLNTEAFF
TRBD1,NA,TRBV6-5,TRBJ1-2,TGTGCCAGCAGTTACGGGGCAGGGGGCTATGGCTACACCTTC,CASSYGAGGYGYTF
NA,few,TRBV29-1,TRBJ1-1,TGCAGCGTTGATGCCGGGGGGCCTAAAGCTTTCTTT,CSVDAGGPKAFF
NA,NA,TRBV6-5,TRBJ2-1,TGTGCCAGCAGTTACTCGGCGGGGGCAGGGAACAATGAGCAGTTCTTC,CASSYSAGAGNNEQFF
TRBD1,NA,TRBV4-1,TRBJ1-3,TGCGCCAGCAGCCAGCCGGGACAGTCGAGAAACACCATATATTTT,CASSQPGQSRNTIYF
TRBD1,NA,TRBV11-2,TRBJ2-5,TGTGCCAGCAGCTTACAGTGGGACAGGGGGCAGGAGACCCAGTACTTC,CASSLQWDRGQETQYF
NA,NA,TRBV10-1,TRBJ2-7,TGCGCCAGCAGTCTTGGGACTTACTACGAGCAGTACTTC,CASSLGTYYEQYF
NA,NA,TRBV7-2,TRBJ2-3,TGTGCCAGCAGCCCCCGATGGGGGGCAGATACGCAGTATTTT,CASSPRWGADTQYF
TRBD1,NA,TRBV7-7,TRBJ2-3,TGTGCTAGCAGCTTGACAGGGGGCACAGATACGCAGTATTTT,CASSLTGGTDTQYF